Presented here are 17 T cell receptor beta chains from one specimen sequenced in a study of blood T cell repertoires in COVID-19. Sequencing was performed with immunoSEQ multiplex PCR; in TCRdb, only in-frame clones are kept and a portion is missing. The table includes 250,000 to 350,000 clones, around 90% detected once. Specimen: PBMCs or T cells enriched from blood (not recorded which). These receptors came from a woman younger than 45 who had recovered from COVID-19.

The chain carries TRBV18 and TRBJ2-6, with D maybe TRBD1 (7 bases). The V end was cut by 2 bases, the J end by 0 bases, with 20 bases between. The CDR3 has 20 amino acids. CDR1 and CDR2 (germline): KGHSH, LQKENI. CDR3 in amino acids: CASSPSLSDRDFSGANVLTF. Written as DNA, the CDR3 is TGTGCCAGCTCACCAAGCTTAAGTGACAGGGACTTCTCTGGGGCCAACGTCCTGACTTTC.

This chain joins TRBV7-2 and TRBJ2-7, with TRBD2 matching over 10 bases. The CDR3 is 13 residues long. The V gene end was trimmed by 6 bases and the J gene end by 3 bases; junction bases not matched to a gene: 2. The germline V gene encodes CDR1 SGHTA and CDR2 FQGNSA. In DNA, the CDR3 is TGTGCCAGCAGGACTAGCGGGCTCTACGAGCAGTACTTC. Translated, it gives CASRTSGLYEQYF.

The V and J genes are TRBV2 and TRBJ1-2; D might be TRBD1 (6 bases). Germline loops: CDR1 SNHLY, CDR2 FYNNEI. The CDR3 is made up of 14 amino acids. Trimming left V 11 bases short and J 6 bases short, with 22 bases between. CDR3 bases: TGTGCCGCATCGCGTCGGGACAATCATCATGGCTACACCTTC. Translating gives CAASRRDNHHGYTF. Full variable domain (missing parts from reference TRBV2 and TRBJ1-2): EPEVTQTPSHQVTQMGQEVILRCVPISNHLYFYWYRQILGQKVEFLVSFYNNEISEKSEIFDDQFSVERPDGSNFTLKIRSTKLEDSAMYFCAASRRDNHHGYTFGSGTRLTVV.

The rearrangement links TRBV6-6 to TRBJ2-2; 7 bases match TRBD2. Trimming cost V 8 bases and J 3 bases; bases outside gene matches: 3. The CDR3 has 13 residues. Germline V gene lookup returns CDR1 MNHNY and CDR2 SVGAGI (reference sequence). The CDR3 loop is CASCLADTGELFF. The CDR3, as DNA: TGTGCCAGCTGCCTAGCGGACACCGGGGAGCTGTTTTTT.

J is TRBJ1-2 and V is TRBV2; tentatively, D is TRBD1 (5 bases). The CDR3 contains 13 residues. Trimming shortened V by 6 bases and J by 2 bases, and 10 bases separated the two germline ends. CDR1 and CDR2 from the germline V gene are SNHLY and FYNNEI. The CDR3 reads CASRAGSNYGYTF. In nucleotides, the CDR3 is TGTGCCAGCAGGGCAGGGTCGAACTATGGCTACACCTTC.

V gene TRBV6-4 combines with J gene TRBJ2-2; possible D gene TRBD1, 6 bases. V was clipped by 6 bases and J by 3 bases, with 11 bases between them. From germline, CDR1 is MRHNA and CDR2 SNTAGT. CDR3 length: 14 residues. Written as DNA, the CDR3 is TGTGCCAGCAGGAGGGACACCTACACCGGGGAGCTGTTTTTT. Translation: CASRRDTYTGELFF.

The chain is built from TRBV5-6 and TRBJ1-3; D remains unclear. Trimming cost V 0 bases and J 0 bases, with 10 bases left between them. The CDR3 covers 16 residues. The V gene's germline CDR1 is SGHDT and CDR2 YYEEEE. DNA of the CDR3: TGTGCCAGCAGCTTGGTAGGCGGGCTCTCTGGAAACACCATATATTTT. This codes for CASSLVGGLSGNTIYF.

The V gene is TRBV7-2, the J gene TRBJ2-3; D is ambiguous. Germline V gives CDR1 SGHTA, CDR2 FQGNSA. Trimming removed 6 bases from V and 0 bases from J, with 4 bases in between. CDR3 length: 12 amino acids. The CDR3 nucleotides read TGTGCCAGCAGTATTAGCACAGATACGCAGTATTTT. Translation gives CASSISTDTQYF.

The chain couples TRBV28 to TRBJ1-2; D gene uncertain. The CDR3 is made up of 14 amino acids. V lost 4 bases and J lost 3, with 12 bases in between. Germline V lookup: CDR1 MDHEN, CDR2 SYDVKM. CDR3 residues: CASSWRLRDYGYTF. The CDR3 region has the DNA TGTGCCAGCAGTTGGAGGTTGCGGGACTATGGCTACACCTTC.

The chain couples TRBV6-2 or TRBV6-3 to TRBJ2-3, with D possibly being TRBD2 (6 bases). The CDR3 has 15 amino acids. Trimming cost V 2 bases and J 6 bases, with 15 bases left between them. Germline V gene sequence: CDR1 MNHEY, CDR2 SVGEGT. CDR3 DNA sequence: TGTGCCAGCAGTTACGGTCTTACTAGCTCGGATACGCAGTATTTT. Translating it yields CASSYGLTSSDTQYF.

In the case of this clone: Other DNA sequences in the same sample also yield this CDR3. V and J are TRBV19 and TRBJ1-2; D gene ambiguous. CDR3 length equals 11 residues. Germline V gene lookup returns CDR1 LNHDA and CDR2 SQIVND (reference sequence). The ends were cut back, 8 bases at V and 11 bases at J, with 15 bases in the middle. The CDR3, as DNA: TGTGCCAGTCGGCTAGGACGCGGGTACACCTTC. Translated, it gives CASRLGRGYTF.

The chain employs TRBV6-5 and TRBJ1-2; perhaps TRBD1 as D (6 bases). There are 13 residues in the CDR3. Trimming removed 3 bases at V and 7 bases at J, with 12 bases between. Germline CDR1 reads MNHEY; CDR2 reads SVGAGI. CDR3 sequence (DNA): TGTGCCAGCAGTTATTCGGGACACCGTGGCTACACCTTC. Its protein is CASSYSGHRGYTF.

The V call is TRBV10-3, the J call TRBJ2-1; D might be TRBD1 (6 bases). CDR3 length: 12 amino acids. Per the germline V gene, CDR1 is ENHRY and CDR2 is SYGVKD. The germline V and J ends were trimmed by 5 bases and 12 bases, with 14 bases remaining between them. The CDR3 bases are TGTGCCATCAGTTGGACAGCCGCTGGGCAGTTCTTC. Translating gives CAISWTAAGQFF.

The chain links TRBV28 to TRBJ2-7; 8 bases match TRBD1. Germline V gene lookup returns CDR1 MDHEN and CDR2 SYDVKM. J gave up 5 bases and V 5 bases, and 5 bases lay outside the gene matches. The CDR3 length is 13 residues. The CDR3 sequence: CASSGDRPHEQYF. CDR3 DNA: TGTGCCAGCAGTGGGGACAGGCCCCACGAGCAGTACTTC.

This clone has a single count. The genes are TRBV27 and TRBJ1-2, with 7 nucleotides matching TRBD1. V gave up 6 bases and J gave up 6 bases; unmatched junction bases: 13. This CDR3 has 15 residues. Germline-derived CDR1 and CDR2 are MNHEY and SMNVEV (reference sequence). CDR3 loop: CASRPLDRVSNGYTF. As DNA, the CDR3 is TGTGCCAGCAGACCTCTAGACAGGGTATCGAATGGCTACACCTTC.

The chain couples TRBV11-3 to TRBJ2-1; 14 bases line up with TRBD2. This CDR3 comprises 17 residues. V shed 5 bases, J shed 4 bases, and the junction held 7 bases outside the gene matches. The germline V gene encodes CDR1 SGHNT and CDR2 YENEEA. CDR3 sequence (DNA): TGTGCCAGCAGCCCCGGGACTAGCGGGAGTAGTTACAATGAGCAGTTCTTC. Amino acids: CASSPGTSGSSYNEQFF.

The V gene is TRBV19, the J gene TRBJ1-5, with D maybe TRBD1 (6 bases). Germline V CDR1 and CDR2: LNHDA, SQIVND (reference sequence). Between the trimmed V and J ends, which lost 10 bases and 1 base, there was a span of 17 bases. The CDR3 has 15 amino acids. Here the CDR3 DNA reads TGTGCCACTCTCCTAGGGACACGGAGCAATCAGCCCCAGCATTTT. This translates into CATLLGTRSNQPQHF.